The source of this T cell receptor (beta chain) is a study of post-analysis software for immune sequencing data (dated by TCRdb to about 2015). About the full investigation: Relapsing-remitting, secondary progressive and progressive-relapsing multiple sclerosis were recorded as disease courses, and subtype annotation was lacking for some patients. The patient repertoires were compared against 11 previously published healthy control repertoires obtained from donors aged 6 to 25 years. A subset of samples was prepared in parallel using single-end sample barcoding, then pooled and co-amplified after Illumina adapter ligation.

The time point label for this specimen denotes: second blood draw from one MS patient after hematopoietic stem cell transplantation. To demonstrate the VDJtools post-analysis software, TCR beta repertoires were profiled from the peripheral blood of about 13 young patients with multiple sclerosis. The patients with multiple sclerosis were children and adolescents between roughly 6 and 17 years of age. Libraries were built with PCR. The sequencer listed for this sample is Illumina HiSeq 2500. To reduce PCR and sequencing biases, unique molecular identifiers were incorporated into the TCR beta cDNA libraries. Some 500,000 cDNA molecules were obtained for every 1 to 10 million input T cells, so each molecule roughly corresponded to one T cell. Patient libraries were prepared and sequenced with the same protocol used for the earlier healthy control dataset. Within a given batch, samples were prepared together, multiplexed and sequenced on the same HiSeq lane. Per the source publication's procedure: Raw barcoded reads were processed with MIGEC, and single-read molecular identifier groups were discarded before consensus assembly and CDR3 extraction. VDJtools was used for post-analysis of the clonotype tables, with diversity normalized by down-sampling every dataset to the smallest sample size. To correct batch-related cross-sample contamination, repertoire overlap clustering matched CDR3 amino acid sequences but not nucleotide sequences. In-frame beta chains were kept once TCRdb had trimmed the public reads at Q25 with fastp and called clones with MiXCR. Every CDR3 protein is listed once, alongside the most common genes and DNA of its rows. Clone size and V and J calls follow TCRdb, not the original study. The sample data list about 160,000 distinct CDR3 sequences, and 36% of these were observed just once. The ten largest clonotypes hold 28% of the sample.

Points the paper makes about the study in general: The multiple sclerosis patient group was slightly younger than the control group. Normalized Chao1 diversity was significantly lower in multiple sclerosis patients than controls, suggesting substantial peripheral T-cell clonal expansion. Significantly higher frequencies in patients than in controls were found for five or six TRBV segments, including TRBV5-6, TRBV5-1 and TRBV20-1. Direct clustering with F measure revealed strong co-clustering of samples prepared in the same batch, which led to a batch-effect correction.

Germline trimming amounts to 7 bases on V and 11 bases on J, with 8 as the count of junction bases outside the gene matches. CDR1 and CDR2, per the germline V gene, are MNHEY and SVGAGI. From the cysteine through the phenylalanine, the CDR3 covers 12 amino acids. Here the CDR3 DNA is all that survives: 36 bases in frame from base 1. This clonotype was seen at least ten times. The antigen it recognizes is unknown. Base qualities were left out, and no much larger clone turns up one base away. The receptor's source is a girl under 18 with multiple sclerosis. Donor details come from another sample of the same person, matched by shared clones. The sequencing used blood, collected after autologous hematopoietic stem cell transplantation. The chain was built from TRBV6-5 and TRBJ2-5, with 9 central nucleotides matching TRBD1. CDR3 protein: CASNRQGDRQYF. The nucleotide sequence reads as follows: TGTGCCAGCAATAGACAGGGGGATCGGCAGTACTTC.